This TCR beta chain was retrieved from a study of response to subunit inactivated influenza vaccine. Study-level points and caveats: Each seasonal influenza vaccination recruits few new T cells, the authors suggested.

Each CDR3 protein is one row after TCRdb ran MiXCR on the RT-PCR reads. The sample consists of more than 450,000 distinct CDR3 sequences, about 11% of them appearing once. This clonotype was picked up a small number of times. Its cognate antigen is unknown. The germline gives CDR1 SGHDT, CDR2 YYEEEE. This CDR3 has 16 amino acids. V dropped 0 bases and J dropped 6; count of bases not matched to a gene: 9. The material was PBMCs from blood, obtained on the day of vaccination. The clonotype comes from a man aged 50 or older who received an inactivated influenza vaccine. The rearrangement links TRBV5-6 to TRBJ2-1; 7 bases are a match to TRBD2. This chain's CDR3 is CASSLDFGTTINEQFF. In nucleotides, the CDR3 is TGTGCCAGCAGCTTGGATTTTGGGACTACCATCAATGAGCAGTTCTTC.